This T cell receptor (beta chain) is drawn from a study of CD8+CD57+ T cells in acquired aplastic anemia. The template for TCR beta VDJ and CDR3 sequence profiling was genomic DNA. Using its own MiXCR run on the reads, TCRdb lists one record per CDR3 protein. Of about 40,000 distinct CDR3 sequences in the sample, approximately 63% were seen once. Sequenced patients had shown CD8+CD57+ cell expansion by flow cytometry. In all patients, the disease was severe acquired aplastic anemia. The TCR comes from a human donor with aplastic anemia. The source material was sorted CD4+, CD8+, or CD8+CD57+ T cells (not recorded which) from PBMCs.

The chain's CDR3 is CASSLEGDGYTF. CDR3 sequence (DNA): TGTGCCAGCAGCTTAGAAGGGGATGGCTACACCTTC. This chain connects TRBV7-9 to TRBJ1-2; D possibly corresponds to TRBD1 (5 bases). The CDR3 has 12 amino acids. The germline gives CDR1 SEHNR, CDR2 FQNEAQ (reference sequence). Trimming stripped 1 base from V and 6 bases from J, with 6 bases between.